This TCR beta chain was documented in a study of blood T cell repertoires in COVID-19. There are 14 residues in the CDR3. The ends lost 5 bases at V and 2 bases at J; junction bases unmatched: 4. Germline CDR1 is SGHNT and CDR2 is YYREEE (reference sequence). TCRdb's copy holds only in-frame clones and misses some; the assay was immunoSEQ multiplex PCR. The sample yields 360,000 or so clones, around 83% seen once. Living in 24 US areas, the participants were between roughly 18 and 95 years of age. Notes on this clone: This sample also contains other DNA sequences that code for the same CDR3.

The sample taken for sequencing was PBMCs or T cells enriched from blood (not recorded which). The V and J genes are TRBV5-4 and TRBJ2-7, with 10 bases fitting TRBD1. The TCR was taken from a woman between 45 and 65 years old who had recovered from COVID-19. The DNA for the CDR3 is TGTGCCAGCAGTTCCGGGACAGGGGCCTACGAGCAGTACTTC. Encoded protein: CASSSGTGAYEQYF.